The rows below give T cell receptor beta chains drawn from one sample of a study of blood T cell repertoires in COVID-19. Only in-frame clones appear in the TCRdb table, and some are missing; sequencing was by immunoSEQ multiplex PCR. The repertoire consists of 150,000 to 200,000 clones, with 85% to 90% occurring once and the leading ten covering 0.99%. The source material was peripheral blood. The receptor set was obtained from a man younger than 35 with acute or convalescent COVID-19. The CDR3 runs from the conserved cysteine through the conserved F or W. The order of the fields is D gene, clone size, V gene, J gene, CDR3 protein, CDR3 DNA. D genes are given only for firm matches. Size tells how often a clone was seen (once, few, many) or the class of an expanded clone, and some rows leave it out.

D: .; size: .; V: TRBV9; J: TRBJ1-3; CDR3: CASSVSPRAYSGNTIYF; DNA: TGTGCCAGCAGCGTAAGTCCCAGGGCCTACTCTGGAAACACCATATATTTT
D: .; size: .; V: TRBV7-8; J: TRBJ2-1; CDR3: CASSADRPAYNEQFF; DNA: TGTGCCAGCAGCGCAGACAGGCCCGCCTACAATGAGCAGTTCTTC
D: TRBD1; size: .; V: TRBV6-6; J: TRBJ2-5; CDR3: CASSDREGRETQYF; DNA: TGTGCCAGCAGCGACAGGGAAGGAAGAGAGACCCAGTACTTC
D: TRBD1; size: .; V: TRBV5-1; J: TRBJ1-1; CDR3: CASSLGGQGIVAFF; DNA: TGCGCCAGCAGCTTGGGGGGACAGGGTATCGTAGCTTTCTTT
D: TRBD1; size: .; V: TRBV3-1/TRBV3-2; J: TRBJ1-2; CDR3: CASSRVNRGPGYGYTF; DNA: TGTGCCAGCAGCAGAGTTAACAGGGGGCCGGGCTATGGCTACACCTTC
D: .; size: .; V: TRBV6-5; J: TRBJ2-1; CDR3: CASSPPPLYNEQFF; DNA: TGTGCCAGCAGTCCCCCGCCACTATACAATGAGCAGTTCTTC
D: TRBD1; size: .; V: TRBV3-1/TRBV3-2; J: TRBJ2-1; CDR3: CASSQTQGAAYNEQFF; DNA: TGTGCCAGCAGCCAAACACAGGGGGCCGCCTACAATGAGCAGTTCTTC
D: .; size: once; V: TRBV29-1; J: TRBJ1-1; CDR3: CSALDSMNTEAFF; DNA: TGCAGCGCCCTGGACAGCATGAACACTGAAGCTTTCTTT
D: .; size: few; V: TRBV11-2; J: TRBJ1-6; CDR3: CASSLIHNYTYNSPLHF; DNA: TGTGCCAGCAGCTTGATACATAACTACACCTATAATTCACCCCTCCACTTT
D: TRBD1; size: .; V: TRBV24-1; J: TRBJ2-5; CDR3: CATSDPGQGQETQYF; DNA: TGTGCCACCAGTGATCCGGGACAGGGACAAGAGACCCAGTACTTC
D: TRBD1; size: few; V: TRBV11-2; J: TRBJ1-5; CDR3: CASSETGTLSEPQHF; DNA: TGTGCCAGCAGCGAGACAGGGACCCTTAGTGAGCCCCAGCATTTT
D: TRBD1; size: .; V: TRBV29-1; J: TRBJ2-7; CDR3: CSVEGQNTYEQYF; DNA: TGCAGCGTTGAGGGACAGAATACCTACGAGCAGTACTTC
D: TRBD1; size: .; V: TRBV2; J: TRBJ1-2; CDR3: CASSEKTGGFDYGYTF; DNA: TGTGCCAGCAGTGAAAAAACAGGGGGCTTCGACTATGGCTACACCTTC
D: TRBD2; size: .; V: TRBV19; J: TRBJ2-1; CDR3: CASRSAGEDEQFF; DNA: TGTGCCAGTCGATCGGCGGGGGAAGATGAGCAGTTCTTC
D: TRBD2; size: .; V: TRBV10-2; J: TRBJ2-7; CDR3: CASSAGGEQYF; DNA: TGCGCCAGCAGTGCGGGGGGCGAGCAGTACTTC
D: .; size: .; V: TRBV2; J: TRBJ1-4; CDR3: CASRVTGAANEKLFF; DNA: TGTGCCAGCAGGGTCACAGGTGCGGCTAATGAAAAACTGTTTTTT
D: .; size: .; V: TRBV7-2; J: TRBJ1-2; CDR3: CASSLDPGLIYGYTF; DNA: TGTGCCAGCAGCTTAGACCCGGGGTTAATCTATGGCTACACCTTC
D: TRBD2; size: .; V: TRBV30; J: TRBJ2-1; CDR3: CAWRVTSGGSSYNEQFF; DNA: TGTGCCTGGAGGGTAACTAGCGGGGGTAGCTCCTACAATGAGCAGTTCTTC
D: .; size: .; V: TRBV18; J: TRBJ2-5; CDR3: CASSPPSGSETQYF; DNA: TGTGCCAGCTCACCACCGTCAGGATCGGAGACCCAGTACTTC
D: .; size: .; V: TRBV10-2; J: TRBJ2-7; CDR3: CASNGEPSFYSYEQYF; DNA: TGCGCCAGCAATGGTGAACCGAGTTTTTACTCCTACGAGCAGTACTTC
D: .; size: once; V: TRBV24-1; J: TRBJ1-1; CDR3: CATSDRTVDNTEAFF; DNA: TGTGCCACCAGTGACCGGACAGTGGACAACACTGAAGCTTTCTTT
D: .; size: .; V: TRBV19; J: TRBJ2-2; CDR3: CASSITRYTGELFF; DNA: TGTGCCAGTAGTATTACCAGATACACCGGGGAGCTGTTTTTT
D: .; size: .; V: TRBV5-4; J: TRBJ1-6; CDR3: CASSRGDWTRMTDSPLHF; DNA: TGTGCCAGCAGCCGGGGGGACTGGACCCGTATGACTGATTCACCCCTCCACTTT
D: .; size: .; V: TRBV3-1/TRBV3-2; J: TRBJ2-1; CDR3: CASSQDRIRGNEQFF; DNA: TGTGCCAGCAGCCAAGATAGGATTAGGGGAAATGAGCAGTTCTTC
D: TRBD1; size: .; V: TRBV28; J: TRBJ1-5; CDR3: CASSTPTGYSNQPQHF; DNA: TGTGCCAGCAGTACCCCGACAGGGTATAGCAATCAGCCCCAGCATTTT
D: .; size: once; V: TRBV10-2; J: TRBJ2-2; CDR3: CASSSRDYAGELFF; DNA: TGCGCCAGCAGCTCCAGGGATTATGCCGGGGAGCTGTTTTTT
D: .; size: .; V: TRBV18; J: TRBJ2-7; CDR3: CASSISRDEQYF; DNA: TGTGCCAGCTCAATTAGCAGGGACGAGCAGTACTTC
D: TRBD1; size: .; V: TRBV6-5; J: TRBJ1-1; CDR3: CASSYGGQVNTEAFF; DNA: TGTGCCAGCAGTTACGGGGGACAGGTGAACACTGAAGCTTTCTTT
D: .; size: .; V: TRBV2; J: TRBJ1-5; CDR3: CASSEGPGGNQPQHF; DNA: TGTGCCAGCAGTGAGGGGCCGGGGGGTAATCAGCCCCAGCATTTT
D: .; size: once; V: TRBV6-5; J: TRBJ2-7; CDR3: CASSAVRGYEQYF; DNA: TGTGCCAGCAGCGCGGTGCGGGGCTACGAGCAGTACTTC
D: TRBD1; size: .; V: TRBV11-2; J: TRBJ1-4; CDR3: CASSSTGTGEEKLFF; DNA: TGTGCCAGCAGCTCGACCGGGACAGGGGAAGAAAAACTGTTTTTT
D: .; size: .; V: TRBV18; J: TRBJ1-1; CDR3: CASSPRGQVNTEAFF; DNA: TGTGCCAGCTCACCACGGGGGCAAGTGAACACTGAAGCTTTCTTT
D: TRBD2; size: .; V: TRBV5-4; J: TRBJ2-2; CDR3: CASSSPVGRAGDGELFF; DNA: TGTGCCAGCAGCTCCCCGGTCGGGCGGGCGGGGGATGGGGAGCTGTTTTTT
D: .; size: .; V: TRBV19; J: TRBJ2-5; CDR3: CASSMILGGWETQYF; DNA: TGTGCCAGTAGTATGATACTTGGAGGTTGGGAGACCCAGTACTTC
D: .; size: .; V: TRBV19; J: TRBJ2-2; CDR3: CASRLDNANTGELFF; DNA: TGTGCCAGTAGATTGGACAACGCGAACACCGGGGAGCTGTTTTTT
D: TRBD1; size: .; V: TRBV7-6; J: TRBJ2-3; CDR3: CASSLAVRTGGIGDTQYF; DNA: TGTGCCAGCAGCTTAGCCGTCCGGACAGGGGGGATTGGAGATACGCAGTATTTT
D: .; size: .; V: TRBV7-2; J: TRBJ1-4; CDR3: CASSPNGGLGEKLFF; DNA: TGTGCCAGCAGCCCCAACGGAGGTCTGGGGGAAAAACTGTTTTTT
D: .; size: .; V: TRBV3-1/TRBV3-2; J: TRBJ1-5; CDR3: CASSQDFWGDQPQHF; DNA: TGTGCCAGCAGCCAAGATTTCTGGGGGGATCAGCCCCAGCATTTT
D: TRBD1; size: .; V: TRBV5-1; J: TRBJ2-7; CDR3: CASSLENRGSYEQYF; DNA: TGCGCCAGCAGCTTAGAGAACAGGGGCTCCTACGAGCAGTACTTC
D: TRBD1; size: .; V: TRBV7-9; J: TRBJ2-3; CDR3: CASSPWDRESDTQYF; DNA: TGTGCCAGCAGCCCCTGGGACAGGGAATCAGATACGCAGTATTTT
D: .; size: .; V: TRBV12-3/TRBV12-4; J: TRBJ2-7; CDR3: CASRQEGPYEQYF; DNA: TGTGCCAGCAGACAAGAGGGCCCCTACGAGCAGTACTTC
D: .; size: .; V: TRBV6-5; J: TRBJ1-2; CDR3: CASREGANYGYTF; DNA: TGTGCCAGCCGGGAGGGAGCCAACTATGGCTACACCTTC
D: .; size: .; V: TRBV3-1/TRBV3-2; J: TRBJ1-2; CDR3: CASSPHPPGLYGYTF; DNA: TGTGCCAGCAGCCCCCACCCTCCGGGATTATATGGCTACACCTTC
D: .; size: few; V: TRBV5-1; J: TRBJ1-2; CDR3: CASSLVGSDYGYTF; DNA: TGCGCCAGCAGCTTGGTAGGCAGCGATTATGGCTACACCTTC
D: .; size: .; V: TRBV19; J: TRBJ1-1; CDR3: CASSFQRQANEAFF; DNA: TGTGCCAGTAGTTTCCAAAGACAGGCGAATGAAGCTTTCTTT
D: TRBD1; size: .; V: TRBV19; J: TRBJ1-5; CDR3: CASSISGTGGLPQHF; DNA: TGTGCCAGTAGTATATCCGGGACAGGGGGCTTGCCCCAGCATTTT
D: .; size: .; V: TRBV13; J: TRBJ2-4; CDR3: CASSLAVAAKNIQYF; DNA: TGTGCCAGCAGCTTAGCAGTAGCGGCCAAAAACATTCAGTACTTC
D: TRBD1; size: .; V: TRBV18; J: TRBJ1-4; CDR3: CASSPSTGRTTNEKLFF; DNA: TGTGCCAGCTCACCATCGACAGGGAGAACAACTAATGAAAAACTGTTTTTT
D: TRBD2; size: .; V: TRBV24-1; J: TRBJ2-3; CDR3: CATSTVRGGAKDTQYF; DNA: TGTGCCACCAGTACTGTTCGCGGGGGGGCCAAAGATACGCAGTATTTT
D: .; size: .; V: TRBV30; J: TRBJ1-4; CDR3: CAWSRTREKLFF; DNA: TGTGCCTGGAGTCGGACTAGAGAAAAACTGTTTTTT
D: .; size: .; V: TRBV6-5; J: TRBJ2-3; CDR3: CASSLLAGSTDTQYF; DNA: TGTGCCAGCAGTCTCTTGGCGGGGTCCACAGATACGCAGTATTTT
D: .; size: .; V: TRBV7-3; J: TRBJ1-1; CDR3: CASSRGTQAEAFF; DNA: TGTGCCAGCAGCCGCGGGACGCAGGCTGAAGCTTTCTTT
D: .; size: few; V: TRBV5-1; J: TRBJ1-3; CDR3: CASSLSFGDSGNTIYF; DNA: TGCGCCAGCAGCTTGTCTTTCGGAGACTCTGGAAACACCATATATTTT
D: TRBD1; size: .; V: TRBV7-9; J: TRBJ1-3; CDR3: CASSSWTGRNTIYF; DNA: TGTGCCAGCAGCTCGTGGACAGGGCGGAACACCATATATTTT
D: TRBD2; size: few; V: TRBV5-1; J: TRBJ2-1; CDR3: CASSYLAGGVNEQFF; DNA: TGCGCCAGCAGCTACCTAGCGGGGGGCGTCAATGAGCAGTTCTTC
D: .; size: .; V: TRBV7-9; J: TRBJ2-5; CDR3: CASSLRGGRQTQYF; DNA: TGTGCCAGCAGCTTACGGGGAGGCAGACAGACCCAGTACTTC
D: TRBD2; size: .; V: TRBV4-1; J: TRBJ2-7; CDR3: CASSQDLALADLSYEQYF; DNA: TGCGCCAGCAGCCAAGATCTGGCACTAGCGGATTTATCCTACGAGCAGTACTTC
D: .; size: .; V: TRBV28; J: TRBJ1-1; CDR3: CASSGRVGTEAFF; DNA: TGTGCCAGCAGTGGCAGGGTTGGGACTGAAGCTTTCTTT
D: TRBD2; size: .; V: TRBV6-1; J: TRBJ2-3; CDR3: CASSDERGITDTQYF; DNA: TGTGCCAGCAGTGATGAGCGGGGAATAACAGATACGCAGTATTTT
D: TRBD1; size: .; V: TRBV7-8; J: TRBJ1-1; CDR3: CASSLSRGTGEAFF; DNA: TGTGCCAGCAGCCTTAGTAGGGGGACAGGGGAAGCTTTCTTT